Listed below are T cell receptor beta chains from one sample, sequenced in a study of cytomegalovirus exposure and HLA in healthy donors. Sequencing was performed with immunoSEQ multiplex PCR; in TCRdb, only in-frame clones are kept and a portion is missing. The sample shows tens of thousands of clones, over 75% of them seen only once. The sample taken for sequencing was PBMCs. The source is a female donor in good health and CMV-seronegative. CDR3s include the opening cysteine and the closing phenylalanine or tryptophan. The D gene is left open where the match is weak. Size values are once, few and many counts, or a class for expanded clones, and some rows have none.

clone size	V gene	D gene	J gene	CDR3 DNA	CDR3 protein
few	TRBV5-4	TRBD1	TRBJ2-5	TGTGCCAGCAGCTGGGGGACAGGGGGGGAACGGACCCAGTACTTC	CASSWGTGGERTQYF
NA	TRBV5-4	NA	TRBJ2-1	TGTGCCAGCAGCTTGAGTAGCGGCAATGAGCAGTTCTTC	CASSLSSGNEQFF
NA	TRBV9	NA	TRBJ1-1	TGTGCCAGCAGCGTAGCTCGGCAGGTAAATGAAGCTTTCTTT	CASSVARQVNEAFF
NA	TRBV10-3	NA	TRBJ2-6	TGTGCCATCAGTGTGCGAGGAACTGGGGCCAACGTCCTGACTTTC	CAISVRGTGANVLTF
NA	TRBV7-2	TRBD2	TRBJ2-1	TGTGCCAGCAGTATAGCGGGAGTGGTCTCCAATGAGCAGTTCTTC	CASSIAGVVSNEQFF
few	TRBV6-6	NA	TRBJ1-4	TGTGCCAGCAGTTCCCTAGGAGAGGCGACTAATGAAAAACTGTTTTTT	CASSSLGEATNEKLFF
once	TRBV9	TRBD1	TRBJ2-7	TGTGCCAGCAGCCCCAGAGGACAGGGGGCTTCCTACGAGCAGTACTTC	CASSPRGQGASYEQYF
NA	TRBV28	NA	TRBJ1-5	TGTGCCAGCACCCCGGACGGGATTCTAGCCCAGCATTTT	CASTPDGILAQHF
NA	TRBV6-5	NA	TRBJ2-1	TGTGCCAGCAAAGGGGCGGGGGCCAATGAGCAGTTCTTC	CASKGAGANEQFF
NA	TRBV27	TRBD2	TRBJ2-1	TGTGCCAGCAGTTTAATTAGCGGGAGGGGGGGCGATGAGCAGTTCTTC	CASSLISGRGGDEQFF
NA	TRBV6-1	TRBD1	TRBJ2-7	TGTGCCAGCACTTACGACAGGGCCTACGAGCAGTACTTC	CASTYDRAYEQYF
NA	TRBV9	NA	TRBJ2-3	TGTGCCAGCAGCGTCAACAGGGTATCAACAGATACGCAGTATTTT	CASSVNRVSTDTQYF
NA	TRBV6-1	NA	TRBJ1-4	TGTGCCAGCAACCCTGGATCGGGTGAAAAACTGTTTTTT	CASNPGSGEKLFF
once	TRBV28	NA	TRBJ2-5	TGTGCCAGTCAGGATCTCTCAACCCAAGAGACCCAGTACTTC	CASQDLSTQETQYF
NA	TRBV5-4	NA	TRBJ2-6	TGTGCCAGCAGGACACAGGACTCTGGGGCCAACGTCCTGACTTTC	CASRTQDSGANVLTF
NA	TRBV4-1	TRBD1	TRBJ2-7	TGCGCCAGCAGCCTATCACCCTTGACAGGGAGCGAGTACGAGCAGTACTTC	CASSLSPLTGSEYEQYF
few	TRBV6-5	NA	TRBJ1-1	TGTGCCAGCCTCCAGGTGGGGAGAGCGGAAGCTTTCTTT	CASLQVGRAEAFF
few	TRBV29-1	TRBD1	TRBJ2-2	TGCAGCGTTGGTCGACAGGGGTCCGGGGAGCTGTTTTTT	CSVGRQGSGELFF
few	TRBV4-1	NA	TRBJ1-2	TGCGCCAGCAGCCAAGATCTGGACAGCTTCTACTATGGCTACACCTTC	CASSQDLDSFYYGYTF
NA	TRBV5-4	TRBD1	TRBJ2-7	TGTGCCAGCAGTCCGGACAGGGGACGCTCCTACGAGCAGTACTTC	CASSPDRGRSYEQYF
NA	TRBV5-4	TRBD1	TRBJ2-7	TGTGCCAGCAGCTCCGGACAGGGCCCAAACGAGCAGTACTTC	CASSSGQGPNEQYF
NA	TRBV4-1	TRBD2	TRBJ2-7	TGCGCCAGCAGCCAAGCGGCTAGCGGGAGTCGTTTCCACGAGCAGTACTTC	CASSQAASGSRFHEQYF
NA	TRBV6-5	NA	TRBJ2-3	TGTGCCAGCAGTTACTCTCACACAGATACGCAGTATTTT	CASSYSHTDTQYF
NA	TRBV11-2	NA	TRBJ2-7	TGTGCCAGCAGCTTAGGAGCGACGGTCTCCTACGAGCAGTACTTC	CASSLGATVSYEQYF
once	TRBV18	TRBD1	TRBJ1-5	TGTGCCAGCTCACCACAGGACAGGGATCAGCCCCAGCATTTT	CASSPQDRDQPQHF
NA	TRBV29-1	TRBD1	TRBJ1-1	TGCAGCGTTGAAGGCTTTGGTGCCAGGGGGGCGAACACTGAAGCTTTCTTT	CSVEGFGARGANTEAFF
NA	TRBV29-1	NA	TRBJ2-1	TGCAGCGTTGATTCCCGGGAGCATGGTAGTGAGCAGTTCTTC	CSVDSREHGSEQFF
once	TRBV6-5	NA	TRBJ1-2	TGTGCCAGCAGTAGATCGACAGGCAACTATGGCTACACCTTC	CASSRSTGNYGYTF
NA	TRBV5-6	NA	TRBJ2-5	TGTGCCAGCAGCCGCCGGACACTTAACCAAGAGACCCAGTACTTC	CASSRRTLNQETQYF